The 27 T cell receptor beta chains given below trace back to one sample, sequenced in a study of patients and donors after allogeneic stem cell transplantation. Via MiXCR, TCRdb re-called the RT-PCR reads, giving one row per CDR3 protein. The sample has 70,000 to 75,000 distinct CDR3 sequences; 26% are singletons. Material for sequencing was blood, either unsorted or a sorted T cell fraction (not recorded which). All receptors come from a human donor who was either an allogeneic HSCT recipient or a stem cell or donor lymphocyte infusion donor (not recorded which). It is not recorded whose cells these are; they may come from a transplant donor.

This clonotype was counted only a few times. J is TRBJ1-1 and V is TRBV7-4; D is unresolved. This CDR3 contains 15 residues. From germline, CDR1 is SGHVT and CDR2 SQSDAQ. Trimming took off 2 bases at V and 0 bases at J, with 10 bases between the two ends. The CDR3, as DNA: TGTGCCAGCAGCTTATACATTGGTTTGAACACTGAAGCTTTCTTT. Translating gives CASSLYIGLNTEAFF.

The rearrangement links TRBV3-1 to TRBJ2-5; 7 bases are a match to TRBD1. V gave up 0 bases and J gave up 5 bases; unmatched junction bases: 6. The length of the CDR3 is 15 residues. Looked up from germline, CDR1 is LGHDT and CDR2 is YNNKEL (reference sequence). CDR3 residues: CASSQDPDRVETQYF. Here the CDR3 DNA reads TGTGCCAGCAGCCAAGACCCCGACAGGGTTGAGACCCAGTACTTC.

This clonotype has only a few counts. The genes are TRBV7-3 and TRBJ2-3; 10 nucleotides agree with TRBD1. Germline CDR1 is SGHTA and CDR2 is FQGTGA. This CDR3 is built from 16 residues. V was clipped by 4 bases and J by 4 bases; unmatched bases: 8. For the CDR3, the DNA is TGTGCCAGCAGCTACATAGGACAGGGGGGCGCAGATACGCAGTATTTT. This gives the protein CASSYIGQGGADTQYF.

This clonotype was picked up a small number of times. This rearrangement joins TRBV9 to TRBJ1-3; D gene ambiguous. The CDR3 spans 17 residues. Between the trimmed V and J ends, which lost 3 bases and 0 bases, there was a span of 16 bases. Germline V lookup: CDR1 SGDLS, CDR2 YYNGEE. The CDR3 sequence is CASSAAPTEISGNTIYF. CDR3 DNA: TGTGCCAGCAGCGCAGCCCCGACGGAGATCTCTGGAAACACCATATATTTT.

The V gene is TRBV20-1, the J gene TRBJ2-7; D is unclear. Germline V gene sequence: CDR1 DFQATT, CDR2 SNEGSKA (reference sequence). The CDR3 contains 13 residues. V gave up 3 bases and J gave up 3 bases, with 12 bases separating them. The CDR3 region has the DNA TGCAGTGCTAGGTGGCCGGGCAGCTACGAGCAGTACTTC. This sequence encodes CSARWPGSYEQYF.

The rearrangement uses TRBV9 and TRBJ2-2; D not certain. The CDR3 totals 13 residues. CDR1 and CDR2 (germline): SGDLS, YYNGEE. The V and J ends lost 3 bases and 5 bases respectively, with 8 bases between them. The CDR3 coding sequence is TGTGCCAGCAGCGAGACCGAGACCGGGGAGCTGTTTTTT. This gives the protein CASSETETGELFF.

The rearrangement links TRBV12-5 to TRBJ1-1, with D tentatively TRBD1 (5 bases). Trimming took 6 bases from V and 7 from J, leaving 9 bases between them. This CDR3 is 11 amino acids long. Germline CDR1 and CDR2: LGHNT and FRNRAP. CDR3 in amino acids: CASGGLFEAFF. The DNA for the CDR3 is TGTGCTAGTGGGGGACTGTTTGAAGCTTTCTTT.

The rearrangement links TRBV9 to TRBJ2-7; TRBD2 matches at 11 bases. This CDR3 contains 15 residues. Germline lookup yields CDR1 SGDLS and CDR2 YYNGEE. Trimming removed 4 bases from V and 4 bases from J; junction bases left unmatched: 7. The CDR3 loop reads CASSLGTSGVYEQYF. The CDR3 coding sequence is TGTGCCAGCAGCCTAGGGACTAGCGGCGTGTACGAGCAGTACTTC. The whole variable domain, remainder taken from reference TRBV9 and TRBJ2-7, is DSGVTQTPKHLITATGQRVTLRCSPRSGDLSVYWYQQSLDQGLQFLIQYYNGEERAKGNILERFSAQQFPDLHSELNLSSLELGDSALYFCASSLGTSGVYEQYFGPGTRLTVT.

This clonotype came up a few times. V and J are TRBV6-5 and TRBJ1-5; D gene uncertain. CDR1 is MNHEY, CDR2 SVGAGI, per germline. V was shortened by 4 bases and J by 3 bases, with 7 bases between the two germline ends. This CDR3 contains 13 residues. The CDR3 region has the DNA TGTGCCAGCAGTTCCGGATTCAATCAGCCCCAGCATTTT. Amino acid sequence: CASSSGFNQPQHF.

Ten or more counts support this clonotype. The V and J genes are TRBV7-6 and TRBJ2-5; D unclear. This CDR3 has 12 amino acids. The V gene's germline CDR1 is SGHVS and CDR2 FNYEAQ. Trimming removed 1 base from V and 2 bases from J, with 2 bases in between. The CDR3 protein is CASSLVQETQYF. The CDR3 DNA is TGTGCCAGCAGCTTAGTACAAGAGACCCAGTACTTC.

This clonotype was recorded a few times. The DNA of the CDR3 is TGTGCCAGCAGTTACTGGCAGCTAGGGGAGACCCAGTACTTC. Its translation: CASSYWQLGETQYF. The rearrangement links TRBV6-5 to TRBJ2-5; no clear D gene. V lost 1 base to trimming and J lost 5 bases, with 11 bases between them. In germline, CDR1 is MNHEY, CDR2 SVGAGI. This CDR3 contains 14 residues.

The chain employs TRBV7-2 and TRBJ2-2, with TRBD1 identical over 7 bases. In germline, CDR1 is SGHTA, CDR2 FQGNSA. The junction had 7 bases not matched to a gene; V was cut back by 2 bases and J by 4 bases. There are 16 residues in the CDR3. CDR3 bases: TGTGCCAGCAGCTTATCTAGATCAGGGGGCACCGGGGAGCTGTTTTTT. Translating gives CASSLSRSGGTGELFF.

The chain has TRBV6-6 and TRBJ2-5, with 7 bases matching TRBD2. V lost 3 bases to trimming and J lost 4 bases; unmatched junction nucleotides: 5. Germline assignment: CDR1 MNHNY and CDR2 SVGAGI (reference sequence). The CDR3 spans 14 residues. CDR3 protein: CASSYGRAGETQYF. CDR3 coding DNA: TGTGCCAGCAGTTATGGGAGGGCAGGAGAGACCCAGTACTTC.

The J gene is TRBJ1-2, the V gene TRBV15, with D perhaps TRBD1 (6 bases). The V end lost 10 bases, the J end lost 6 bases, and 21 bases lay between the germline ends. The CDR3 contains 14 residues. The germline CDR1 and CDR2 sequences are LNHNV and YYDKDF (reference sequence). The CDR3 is CAISGSGGRDGYTF. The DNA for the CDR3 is TGTGCCATCTCAGGGTCCGGGGGGCGCGATGGCTACACCTTC.

CDR3 protein: CASSQGAVEQYF. CDR3 DNA sequence: TGTGCCAGCAGCCAGGGGGCTGTCGAGCAGTACTTC. This chain uses TRBV12-3 or TRBV12-4 with TRBJ2-7, with TRBD1 identical over 8 bases. V shed 6 bases and J 6 bases; nucleotides not matched to a gene: 4. The CDR3 is 12 amino acids.

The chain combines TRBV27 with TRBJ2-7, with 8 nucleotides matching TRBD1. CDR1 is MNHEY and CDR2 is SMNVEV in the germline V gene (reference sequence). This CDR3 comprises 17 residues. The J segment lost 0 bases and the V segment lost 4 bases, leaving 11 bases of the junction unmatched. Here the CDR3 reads CASSSFQDRAGSYEQYF. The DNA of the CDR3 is TGTGCCAGCAGTTCCTTCCAGGACAGGGCGGGCTCCTACGAGCAGTACTTC.

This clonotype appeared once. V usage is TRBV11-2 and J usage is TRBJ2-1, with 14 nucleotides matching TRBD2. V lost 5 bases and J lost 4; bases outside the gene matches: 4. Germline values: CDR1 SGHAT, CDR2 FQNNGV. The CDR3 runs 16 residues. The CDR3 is CASSARLAGGYNEQFF. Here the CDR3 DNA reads TGTGCCAGCAGCGCCAGACTAGCGGGGGGGTACAATGAGCAGTTCTTC.

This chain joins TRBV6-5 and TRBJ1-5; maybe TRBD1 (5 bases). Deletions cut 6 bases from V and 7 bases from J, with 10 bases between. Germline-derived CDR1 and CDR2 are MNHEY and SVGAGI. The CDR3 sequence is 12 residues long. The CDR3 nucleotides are TGTGCCAGCAGGCGGGAGGGGCAGCCCCAGCATTTT. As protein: CASRREGQPQHF.

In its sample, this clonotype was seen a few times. CDR3 in DNA: TGTGCCTGGAGCCGAGGTTTCCTAGGGACGCAAGAGACCCAGTACTTC. Its translation is CAWSRGFLGTQETQYF. The rearrangement joins TRBV30 to TRBJ2-5, with D perhaps TRBD1 or TRBD2 (5 bases each). From germline, CDR1 is GTSNPN and CDR2 SVGIG (reference sequence). The CDR3 has 16 residues. Trimming removed 3 bases from V and 2 bases from J, with 19 bases in between. Filled out from reference TRBV30 and TRBJ2-5, the complete variable domain reads SQTIHQWPATLVQPVGSPLSLECTVEGTSNPNLYWYRQAAGRGLQLLFYSVGIGQISSEVPQNLSASRPQDRQFILSSKKLLLSDSGFYLCAWSRGFLGTQETQYFGPGTRLLVL.

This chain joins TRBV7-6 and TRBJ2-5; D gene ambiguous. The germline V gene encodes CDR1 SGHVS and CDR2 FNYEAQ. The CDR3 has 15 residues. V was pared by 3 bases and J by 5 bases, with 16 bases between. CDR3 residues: CASSFEPQEMETQYF. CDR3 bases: TGTGCCAGCAGCTTTGAACCGCAGGAGATGGAGACCCAGTACTTC.

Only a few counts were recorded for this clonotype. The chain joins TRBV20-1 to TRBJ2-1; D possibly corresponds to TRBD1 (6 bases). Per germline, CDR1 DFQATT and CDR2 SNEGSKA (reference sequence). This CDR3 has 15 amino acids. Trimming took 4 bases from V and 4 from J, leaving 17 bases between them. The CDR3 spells CSAKLQGLPYNEQFF. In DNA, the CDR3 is TGCAGTGCTAAATTACAGGGATTACCTTACAATGAGCAGTTCTTC.

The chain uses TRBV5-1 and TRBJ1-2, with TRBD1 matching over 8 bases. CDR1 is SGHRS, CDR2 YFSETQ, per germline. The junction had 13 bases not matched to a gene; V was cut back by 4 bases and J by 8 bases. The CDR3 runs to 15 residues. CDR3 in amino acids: CASSVAGTGRFGYTF. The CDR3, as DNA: TGCGCCAGCAGCGTCGCCGGGACAGGACGGTTCGGCTACACCTTC.

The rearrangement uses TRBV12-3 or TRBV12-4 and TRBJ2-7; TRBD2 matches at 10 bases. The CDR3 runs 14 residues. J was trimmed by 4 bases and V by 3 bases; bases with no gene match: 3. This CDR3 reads CASSLGLANYEQYF. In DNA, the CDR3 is TGTGCCAGCAGTTTGGGACTAGCGAATTACGAGCAGTACTTC.

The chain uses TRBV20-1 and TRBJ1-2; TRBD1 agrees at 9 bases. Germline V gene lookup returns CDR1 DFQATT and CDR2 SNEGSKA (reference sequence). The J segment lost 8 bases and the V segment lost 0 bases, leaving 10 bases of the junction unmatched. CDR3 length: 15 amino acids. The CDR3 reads CSARDLGQGTGGYTF. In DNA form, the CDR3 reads TGCAGTGCTAGAGACCTGGGACAGGGAACAGGCGGCTACACCTTC.

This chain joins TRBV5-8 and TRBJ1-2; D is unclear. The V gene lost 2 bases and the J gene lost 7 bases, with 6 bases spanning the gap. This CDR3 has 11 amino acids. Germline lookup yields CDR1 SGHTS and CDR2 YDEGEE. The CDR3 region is CASSLIAGYTF. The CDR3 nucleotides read TGTGCCAGCAGCTTAATCGCTGGCTACACCTTC.

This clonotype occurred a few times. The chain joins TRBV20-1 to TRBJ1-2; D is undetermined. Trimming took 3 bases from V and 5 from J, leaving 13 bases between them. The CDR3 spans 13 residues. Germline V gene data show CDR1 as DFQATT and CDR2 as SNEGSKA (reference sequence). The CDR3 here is CSASLGQEYGYTF. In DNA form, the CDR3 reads TGCAGTGCTAGTTTGGGTCAGGAGTATGGCTACACCTTC.

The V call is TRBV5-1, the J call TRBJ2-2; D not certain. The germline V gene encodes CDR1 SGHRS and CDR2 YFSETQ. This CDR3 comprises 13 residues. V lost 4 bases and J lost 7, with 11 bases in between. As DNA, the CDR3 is TGCGCCAGCAGCCCACCCCTGGTCGGGGAGCTGTTTTTT. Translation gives CASSPPLVGELFF.